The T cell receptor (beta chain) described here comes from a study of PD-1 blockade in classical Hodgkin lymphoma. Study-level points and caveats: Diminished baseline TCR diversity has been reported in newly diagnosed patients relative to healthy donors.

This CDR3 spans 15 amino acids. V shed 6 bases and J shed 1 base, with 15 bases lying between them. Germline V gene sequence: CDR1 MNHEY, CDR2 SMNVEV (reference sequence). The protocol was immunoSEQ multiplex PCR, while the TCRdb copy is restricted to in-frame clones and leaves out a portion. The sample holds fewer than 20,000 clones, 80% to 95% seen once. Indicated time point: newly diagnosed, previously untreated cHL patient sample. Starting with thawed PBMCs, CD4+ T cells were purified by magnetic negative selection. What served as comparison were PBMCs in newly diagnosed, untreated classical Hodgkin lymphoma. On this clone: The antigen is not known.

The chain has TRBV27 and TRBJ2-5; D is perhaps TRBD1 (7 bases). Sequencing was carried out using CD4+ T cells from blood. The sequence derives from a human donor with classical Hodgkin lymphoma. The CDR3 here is CASRRGQRLQETQYF. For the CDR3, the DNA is TGTGCCAGCAGGCGGGGACAGCGCCTCCAAGAGACCCAGTACTTC.